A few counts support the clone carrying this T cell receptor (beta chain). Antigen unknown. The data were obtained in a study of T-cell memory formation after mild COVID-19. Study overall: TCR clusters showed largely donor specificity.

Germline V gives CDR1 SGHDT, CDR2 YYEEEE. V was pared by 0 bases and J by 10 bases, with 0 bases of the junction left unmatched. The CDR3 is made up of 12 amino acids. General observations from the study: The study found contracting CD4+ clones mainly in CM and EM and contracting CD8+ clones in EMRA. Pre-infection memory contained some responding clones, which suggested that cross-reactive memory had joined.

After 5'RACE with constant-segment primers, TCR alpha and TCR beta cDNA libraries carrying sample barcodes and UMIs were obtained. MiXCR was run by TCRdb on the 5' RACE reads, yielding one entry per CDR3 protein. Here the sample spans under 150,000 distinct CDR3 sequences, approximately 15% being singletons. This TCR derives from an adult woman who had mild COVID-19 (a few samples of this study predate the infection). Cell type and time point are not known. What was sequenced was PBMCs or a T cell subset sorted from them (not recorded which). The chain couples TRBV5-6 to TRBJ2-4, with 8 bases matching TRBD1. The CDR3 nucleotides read TGTGCCAGCAGCTTGGGACAGGGGATTCAGTACTTC. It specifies CASSLGQGIQYF.